This TCR beta chain was captured in a study of T-cell memory formation after mild COVID-19. Study information: In these data, TCR clusters were largely donor specific.

Trimming shortened V by 7 bases and J by 2 bases, and 11 bases separated the two germline ends. CDR1 is MNHEY and CDR2 is SVGEGT in the germline V gene. The CDR3 runs 13 residues. There are a few counts of this clonotype. The antigen remains unidentified. TCRdb used MiXCR to reprocess the 5' RACE reads, holding one entry per CDR3 protein. The table includes roughly 620,000 distinct CDR3 sequences, around 17% detected once. Study results and limitations: Of the contracting clones, CD4+ ones lay mainly in CM and EM, and CD8+ ones in EMRA. Later expanders leaned CD4+, whereas day 15 to 85 contracting clones were balanced CD4/CD8. Pre-infection memory already had some responding clones, implying cross-reactive memory joined.

The origin of this receptor is an adult woman who had mild COVID-19 (a few samples of this study predate the infection). Cell type and time point are not known. V and J are TRBV6-2 or TRBV6-3 and TRBJ1-2; D is undetermined. The material sequenced was PBMCs or a T cell subset sorted from them (not recorded which). The CDR3 protein is CASTNSGNYGYTF. Here the CDR3 DNA reads TGTGCCAGCACCAACTCGGGGAACTATGGCTACACCTTC.